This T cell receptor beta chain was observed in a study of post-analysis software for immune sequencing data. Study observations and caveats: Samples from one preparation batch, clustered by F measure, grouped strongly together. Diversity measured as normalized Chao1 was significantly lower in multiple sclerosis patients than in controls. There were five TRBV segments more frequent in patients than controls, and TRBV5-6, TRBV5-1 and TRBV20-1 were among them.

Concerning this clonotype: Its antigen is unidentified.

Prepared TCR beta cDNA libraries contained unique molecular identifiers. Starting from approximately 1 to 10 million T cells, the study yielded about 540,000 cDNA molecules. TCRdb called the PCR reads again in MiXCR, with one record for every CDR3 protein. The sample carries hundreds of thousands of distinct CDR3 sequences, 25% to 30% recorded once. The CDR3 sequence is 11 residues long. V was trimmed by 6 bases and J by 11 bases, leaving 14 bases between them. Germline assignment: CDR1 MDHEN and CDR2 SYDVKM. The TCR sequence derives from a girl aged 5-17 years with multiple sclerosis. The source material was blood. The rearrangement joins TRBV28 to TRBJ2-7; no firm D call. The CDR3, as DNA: TGTGCCAGCAGGATTTCCCGAAGGGAGTACTTC. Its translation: CASRISRREYF.